This entry is about one T cell receptor beta chain. What it recognizes is unknown. The data were taken from a study of cytomegalovirus exposure and HLA in healthy donors. Notes on the study in general: A later analysis found most CMV-associated TCR beta chains apparently HLA-restricted. Several of the most significant clusters were apparently associated with common viral pathogens in a later analysis.

Germline CDR1 and CDR2: SGHDN and FVKESK. This CDR3 contains 15 residues. Trimming removed 0 bases at V and 0 bases at J, with 9 bases between. The PCR employed 60 Vbeta primers together with 13 Jbeta primers. Sequencing used immunoSEQ multiplex PCR; TCRdb keeps in-frame clones, though not all of them. The sample contains about 120,000 clones, 76% of which appear only once. This clonotype originated in a man aged 50-59 years in good health and CMV-seropositive. This chain joins TRBV14 and TRBJ2-7; D unclear. The source material was PBMCs. Written as DNA, the CDR3 is TGTGCCAGCAGCCAAGAAGACATACCCTCCTACGAGCAGTACTTC. Translating gives CASSQEDIPSYEQYF.